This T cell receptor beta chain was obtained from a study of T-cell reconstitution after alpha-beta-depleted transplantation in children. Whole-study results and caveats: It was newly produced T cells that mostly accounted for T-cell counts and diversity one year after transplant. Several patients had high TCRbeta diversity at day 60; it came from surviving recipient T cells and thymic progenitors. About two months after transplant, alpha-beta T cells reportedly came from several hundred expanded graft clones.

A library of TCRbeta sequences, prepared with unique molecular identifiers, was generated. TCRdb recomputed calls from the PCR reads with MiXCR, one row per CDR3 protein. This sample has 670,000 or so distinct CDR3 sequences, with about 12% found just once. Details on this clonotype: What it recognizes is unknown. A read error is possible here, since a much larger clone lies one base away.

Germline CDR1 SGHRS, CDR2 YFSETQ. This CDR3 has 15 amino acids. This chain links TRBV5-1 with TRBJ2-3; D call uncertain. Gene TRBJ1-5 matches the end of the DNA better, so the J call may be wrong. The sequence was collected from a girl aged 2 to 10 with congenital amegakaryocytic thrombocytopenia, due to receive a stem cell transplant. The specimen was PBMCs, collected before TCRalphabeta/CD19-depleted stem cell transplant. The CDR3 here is CASSLNVLTTDTQHF. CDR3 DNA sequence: TGCGCCAGCAGCTTGAACGTTTTGACCACGGATACGCAGCATTTT.